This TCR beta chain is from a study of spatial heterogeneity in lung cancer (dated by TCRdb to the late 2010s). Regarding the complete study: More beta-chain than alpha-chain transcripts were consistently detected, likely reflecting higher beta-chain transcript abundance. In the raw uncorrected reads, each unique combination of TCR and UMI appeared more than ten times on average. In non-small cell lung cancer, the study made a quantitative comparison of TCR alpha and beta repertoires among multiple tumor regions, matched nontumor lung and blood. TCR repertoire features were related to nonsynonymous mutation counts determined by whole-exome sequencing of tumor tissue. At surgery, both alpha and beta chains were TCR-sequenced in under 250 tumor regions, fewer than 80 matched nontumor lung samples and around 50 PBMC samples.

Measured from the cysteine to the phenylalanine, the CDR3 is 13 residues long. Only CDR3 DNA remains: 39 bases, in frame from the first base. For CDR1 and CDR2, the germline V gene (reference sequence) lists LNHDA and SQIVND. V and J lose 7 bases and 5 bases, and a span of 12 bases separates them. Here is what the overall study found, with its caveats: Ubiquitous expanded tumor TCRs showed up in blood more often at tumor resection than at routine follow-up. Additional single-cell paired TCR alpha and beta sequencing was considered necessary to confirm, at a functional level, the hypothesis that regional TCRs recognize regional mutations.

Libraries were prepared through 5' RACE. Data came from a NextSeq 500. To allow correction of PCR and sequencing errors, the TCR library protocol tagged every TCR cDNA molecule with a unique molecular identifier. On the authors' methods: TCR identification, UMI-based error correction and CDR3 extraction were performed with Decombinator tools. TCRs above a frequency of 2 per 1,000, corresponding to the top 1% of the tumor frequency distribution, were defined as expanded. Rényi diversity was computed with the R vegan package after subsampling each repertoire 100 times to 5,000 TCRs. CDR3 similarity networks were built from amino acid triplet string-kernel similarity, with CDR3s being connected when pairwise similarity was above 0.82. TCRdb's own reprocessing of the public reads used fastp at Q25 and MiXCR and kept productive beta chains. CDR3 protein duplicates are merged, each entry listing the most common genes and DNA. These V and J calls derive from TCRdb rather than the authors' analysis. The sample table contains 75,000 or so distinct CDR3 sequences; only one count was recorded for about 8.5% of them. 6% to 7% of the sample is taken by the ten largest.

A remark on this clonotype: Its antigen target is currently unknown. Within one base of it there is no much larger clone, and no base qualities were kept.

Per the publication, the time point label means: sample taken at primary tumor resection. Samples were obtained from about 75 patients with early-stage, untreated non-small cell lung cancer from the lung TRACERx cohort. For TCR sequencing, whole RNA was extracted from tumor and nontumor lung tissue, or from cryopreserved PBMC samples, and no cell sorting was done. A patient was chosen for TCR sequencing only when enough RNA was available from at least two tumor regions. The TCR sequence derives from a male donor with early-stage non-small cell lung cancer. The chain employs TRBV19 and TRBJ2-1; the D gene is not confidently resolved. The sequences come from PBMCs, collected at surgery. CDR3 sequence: CASIKPDDNEQFF. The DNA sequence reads TGTGCCAGTATAAAACCGGACGACAATGAGCAGTTCTTC.